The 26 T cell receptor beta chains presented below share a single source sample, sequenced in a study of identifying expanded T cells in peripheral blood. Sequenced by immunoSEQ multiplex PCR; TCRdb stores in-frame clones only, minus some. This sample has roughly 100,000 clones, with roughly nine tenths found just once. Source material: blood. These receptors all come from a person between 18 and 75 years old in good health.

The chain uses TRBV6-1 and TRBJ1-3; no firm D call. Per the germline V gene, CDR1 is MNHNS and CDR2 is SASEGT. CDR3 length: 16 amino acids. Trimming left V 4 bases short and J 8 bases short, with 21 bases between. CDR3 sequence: CASSGYPRRMADTIYF. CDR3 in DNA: TGTGCCAGCAGTGGCTACCCCCGGCGTATGGCGGACACCATATATTTT.

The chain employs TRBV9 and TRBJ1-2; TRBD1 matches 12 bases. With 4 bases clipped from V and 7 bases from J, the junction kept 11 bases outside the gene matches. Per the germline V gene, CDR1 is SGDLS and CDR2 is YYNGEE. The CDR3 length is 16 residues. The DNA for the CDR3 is TGTGCCAGCAGCCCGAAAGGGGGACAGGGGGCTTTTGGCTACACCTTC. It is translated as CASSPKGGQGAFGYTF.

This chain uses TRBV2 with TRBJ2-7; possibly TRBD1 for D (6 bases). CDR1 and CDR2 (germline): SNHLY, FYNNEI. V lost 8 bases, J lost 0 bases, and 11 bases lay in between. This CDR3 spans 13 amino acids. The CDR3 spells CASGQSPSYEQYF. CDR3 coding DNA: TGTGCCAGCGGACAGTCGCCCTCCTACGAGCAGTACTTC. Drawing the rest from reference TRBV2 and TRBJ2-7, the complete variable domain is EPEVTQTPSHQVTQMGQEVILRCVPISNHLYFYWYRQILGQKVEFLVSFYNNEISEKSEIFDDQFSVERPDGSNFTLKIRSTKLEDSAMYFCASGQSPSYEQYFGPGTRLTVT.

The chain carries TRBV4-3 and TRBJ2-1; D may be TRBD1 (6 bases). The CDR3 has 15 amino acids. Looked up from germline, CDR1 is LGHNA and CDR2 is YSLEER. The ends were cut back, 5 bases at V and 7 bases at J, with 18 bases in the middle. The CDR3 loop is CASSKRAQGWNEQFF. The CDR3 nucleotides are TGCGCCAGCAGCAAAAGGGCACAGGGATGGAATGAGCAGTTCTTC.

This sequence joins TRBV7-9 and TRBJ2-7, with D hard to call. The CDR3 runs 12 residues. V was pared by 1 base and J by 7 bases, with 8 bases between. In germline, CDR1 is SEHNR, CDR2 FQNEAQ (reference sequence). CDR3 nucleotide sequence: TGTGCCAGCAGCTTAGGTCCCCGGGAGCAGTACTTC. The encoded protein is CASSLGPREQYF.

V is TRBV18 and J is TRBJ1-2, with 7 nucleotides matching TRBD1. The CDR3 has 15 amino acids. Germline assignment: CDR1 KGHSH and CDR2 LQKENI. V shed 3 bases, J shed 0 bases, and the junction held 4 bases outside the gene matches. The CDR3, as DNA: TGTGCCAGCTCACCGACAGGGAGACCTAACTATGGCTACACCTTC. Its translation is CASSPTGRPNYGYTF.

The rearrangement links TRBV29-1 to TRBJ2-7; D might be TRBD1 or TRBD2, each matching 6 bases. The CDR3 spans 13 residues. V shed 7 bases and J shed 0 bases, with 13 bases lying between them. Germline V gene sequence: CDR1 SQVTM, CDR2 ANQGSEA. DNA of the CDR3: TGCAGCGCCGGAGGGGGAAGCTCCTACGAGCAGTACTTC. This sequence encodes CSAGGGSSYEQYF.

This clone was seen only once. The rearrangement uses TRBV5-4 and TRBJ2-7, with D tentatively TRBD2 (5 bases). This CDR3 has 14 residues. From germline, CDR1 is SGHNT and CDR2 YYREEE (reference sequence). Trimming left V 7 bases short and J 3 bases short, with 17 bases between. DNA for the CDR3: TGTGCCAGCTCGCTCGGGAAGGGATTCTACGAGCAGTACTTC. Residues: CASSLGKGFYEQYF.

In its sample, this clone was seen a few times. CDR3 nucleotide sequence: TGTGCCAGCAGCGCGACTACTACGCAGTATTTT. Translated, it gives CASSATTTQYF. This chain joins TRBV11-2 and TRBJ2-3; D is possibly TRBD2 (5 bases). V dropped 5 bases and J dropped 8 bases, with 8 bases sitting between them. In germline, CDR1 is SGHAT, CDR2 FQNNGV. CDR3 length: 11 amino acids.

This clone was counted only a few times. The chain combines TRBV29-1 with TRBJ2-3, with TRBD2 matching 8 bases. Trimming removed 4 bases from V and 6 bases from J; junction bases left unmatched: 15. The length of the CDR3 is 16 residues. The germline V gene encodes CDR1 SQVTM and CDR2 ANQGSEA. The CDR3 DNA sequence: TGCAGCGTTGGAGGAGTCGGCGGGGGGTTGGGGGATACGCAGTATTTT. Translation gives CSVGGVGGGLGDTQYF.

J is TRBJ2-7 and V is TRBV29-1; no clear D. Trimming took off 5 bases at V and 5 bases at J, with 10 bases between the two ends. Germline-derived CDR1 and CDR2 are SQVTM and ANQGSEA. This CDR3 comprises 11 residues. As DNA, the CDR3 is TGCAGCGTTCTGGAATGGGACGAGCAGTACTTC. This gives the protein CSVLEWDEQYF.

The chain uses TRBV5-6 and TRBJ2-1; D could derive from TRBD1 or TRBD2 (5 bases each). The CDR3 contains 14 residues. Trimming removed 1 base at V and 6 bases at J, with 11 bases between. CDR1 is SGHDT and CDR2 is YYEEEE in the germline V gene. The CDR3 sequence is CASSLSGTVNEQFF. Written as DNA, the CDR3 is TGTGCCAGCAGCTTGTCGGGGACGGTCAATGAGCAGTTCTTC. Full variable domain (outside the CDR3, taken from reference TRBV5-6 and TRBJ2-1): DAGVTQSPTHLIKTRGQQVTLRCSPKSGHDTVSWYQQALGQGPQFIFQYYEEEERQRGNFPDRFSGHQFPNYSSELNVNALLLGDSALYLCASSLSGTVNEQFFGPGTRLTVL.

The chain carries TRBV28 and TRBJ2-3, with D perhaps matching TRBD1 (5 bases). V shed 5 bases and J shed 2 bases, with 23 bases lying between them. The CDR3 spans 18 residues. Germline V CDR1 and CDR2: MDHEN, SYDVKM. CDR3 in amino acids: CASSPIGRWGQDTDTQYF. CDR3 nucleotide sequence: TGTGCCAGCAGTCCTATCGGACGGTGGGGCCAAGACACAGATACGCAGTATTTT.

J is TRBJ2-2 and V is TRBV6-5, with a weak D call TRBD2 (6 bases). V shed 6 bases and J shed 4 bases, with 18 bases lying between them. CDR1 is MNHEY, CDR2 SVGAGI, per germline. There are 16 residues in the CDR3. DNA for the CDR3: TGTGCCAGCAGCTACCCCGGAATGGGGGGCACCGGGGAGCTGTTTTTT. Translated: CASSYPGMGGTGELFF.

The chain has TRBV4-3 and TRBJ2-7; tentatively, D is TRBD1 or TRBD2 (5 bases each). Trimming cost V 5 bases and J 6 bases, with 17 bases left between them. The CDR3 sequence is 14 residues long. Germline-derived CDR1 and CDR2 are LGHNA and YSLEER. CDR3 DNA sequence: TGCGCCAGCAGCTTCGGGGCCCTAGGCAGCGAGCAGTACTTC. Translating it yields CASSFGALGSEQYF.

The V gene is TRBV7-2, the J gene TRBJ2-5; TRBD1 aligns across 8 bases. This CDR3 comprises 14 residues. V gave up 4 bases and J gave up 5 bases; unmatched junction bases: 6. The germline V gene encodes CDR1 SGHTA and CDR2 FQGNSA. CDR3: CASSSDRGRETQYF. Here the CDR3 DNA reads TGTGCCAGCAGCTCTGACAGGGGTCGGGAGACCCAGTACTTC.

CDR3 DNA: TGTGCCAGCAGTCAGACGACAGGTCAGCAGTTCTTC. Translating gives CASSQTTGQQFF. V usage is TRBV6-5 and J usage is TRBJ2-1; tentative D call: TRBD1 (6 bases). Germline V CDR1 and CDR2: MNHEY, SVGAGI. The ends were cut back, 5 bases at V and 11 bases at J, with 13 bases in the middle. CDR3 length: 12 residues.

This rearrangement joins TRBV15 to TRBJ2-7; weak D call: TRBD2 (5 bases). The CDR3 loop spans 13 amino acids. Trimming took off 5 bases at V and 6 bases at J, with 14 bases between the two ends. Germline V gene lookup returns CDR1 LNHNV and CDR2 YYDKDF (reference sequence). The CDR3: CATSPRVRAEQYF. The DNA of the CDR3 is TGTGCCACCAGCCCGAGGGTTCGAGCCGAGCAGTACTTC.

The CDR3 reads CASSSLGLGETQYF. The CDR3 coding sequence is TGTGCCAGCAGCTCGCTCGGGCTTGGGGAGACCCAGTACTTC. The V call is TRBV5-6, the J call TRBJ2-5; no definite D call. Trimming cost V 3 bases and J 5 bases, with 14 bases left between them. The CDR3 is 14 amino acids. Looked up from germline, CDR1 is SGHDT and CDR2 is YYEEEE.

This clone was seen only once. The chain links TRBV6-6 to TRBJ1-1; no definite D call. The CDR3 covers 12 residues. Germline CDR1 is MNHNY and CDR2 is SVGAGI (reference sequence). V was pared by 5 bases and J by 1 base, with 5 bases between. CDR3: CASSTRNTEAFF. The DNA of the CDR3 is TGTGCCAGCAGTACCAGGAACACTGAAGCTTTCTTT.

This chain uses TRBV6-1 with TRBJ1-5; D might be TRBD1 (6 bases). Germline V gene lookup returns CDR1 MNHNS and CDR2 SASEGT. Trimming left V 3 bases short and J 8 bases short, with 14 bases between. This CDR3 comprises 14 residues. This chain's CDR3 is CASSEGIQGKPQHF. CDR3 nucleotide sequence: TGTGCCAGCAGTGAGGGAATACAGGGCAAGCCCCAGCATTTT.

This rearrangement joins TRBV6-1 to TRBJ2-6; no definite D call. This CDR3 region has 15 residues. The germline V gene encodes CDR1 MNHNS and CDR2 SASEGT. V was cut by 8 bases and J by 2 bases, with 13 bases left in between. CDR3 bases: TGTGCCAGCCGTTGGGGTTTGACTGGGGCCAACGTCCTGACTTTC. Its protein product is CASRWGLTGANVLTF.

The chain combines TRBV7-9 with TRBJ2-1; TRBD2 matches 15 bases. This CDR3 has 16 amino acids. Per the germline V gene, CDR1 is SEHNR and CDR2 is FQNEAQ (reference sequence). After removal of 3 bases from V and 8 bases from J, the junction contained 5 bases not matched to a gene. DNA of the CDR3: TGTGCCAGCAGCTTTGGGACTAGCGGGGGGAATGATGAGCAGTTCTTC. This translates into CASSFGTSGGNDEQFF.

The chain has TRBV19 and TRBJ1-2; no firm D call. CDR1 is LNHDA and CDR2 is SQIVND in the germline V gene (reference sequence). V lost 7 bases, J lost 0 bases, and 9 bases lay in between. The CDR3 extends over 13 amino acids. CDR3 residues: CASKWTSNYGYTF. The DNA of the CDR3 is TGTGCCAGTAAATGGACGTCTAACTATGGCTACACCTTC. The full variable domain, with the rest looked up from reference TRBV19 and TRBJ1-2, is DGGITQSPKYLFRKEGQNVTLSCEQNLNHDAMYWYRQDPGQGLRLIYYSQIVNDFQKGDIAEGYSVSREKKESFPLTVTSAQKNPTAFYLCASKWTSNYGYTFGSGTRLTVV.

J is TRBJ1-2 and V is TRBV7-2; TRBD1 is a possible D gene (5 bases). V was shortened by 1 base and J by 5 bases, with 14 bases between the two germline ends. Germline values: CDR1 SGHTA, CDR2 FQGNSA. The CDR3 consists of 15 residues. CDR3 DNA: TGTGCCAGCAGCTTAGGGTCAGGGCCTGAATATGGCTACACCTTC. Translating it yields CASSLGSGPEYGYTF.

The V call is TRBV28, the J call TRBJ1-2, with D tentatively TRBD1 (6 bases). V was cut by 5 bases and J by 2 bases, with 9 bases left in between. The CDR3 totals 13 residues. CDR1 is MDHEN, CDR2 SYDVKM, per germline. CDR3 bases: TGTGCCAGCAGTATGGACAGAAACTATGGCTACACCTTC. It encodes CASSMDRNYGYTF.